This TCR beta chain was retrieved from a study of T cells in localized non-small cell lung cancer. General observations from the study: Turning up in adjacent lung were a median about 61 of the top 100 tumor clones. Uninvolved adjacent lung had higher T cell clonality than tumor and all other tissues.

CDR3 size: 14 residues. V lost 4 bases, J lost 5 bases, and 17 bases lay in between. The germline V gene encodes CDR1 GTSNPN and CDR2 SVGIG (reference sequence). In the case of this clone: Its antigen is not identified.

Profiling relied on immunoSEQ multiplex PCR, and the TCRdb table lists in-frame clones only, not all of them. The sample contains 50,000 to 70,000 clones, 90% to 95% of which appear only once. The sample here was peripheral blood, taken before any cancer treatment. This clonotype was sampled from a man aged 35 to 69 with stage I lung adenocarcinoma. The rearrangement joins TRBV30 to TRBJ1-2; D uncertain. The CDR3 bases are TGTGCCTGGACAGATAGCCTGGCGGGGTATGGCTACACCTTC. Its translation is CAWTDSLAGYGYTF. The complete variable domain, with remaining parts taken from reference TRBV30 and TRBJ1-2, reads SQTIHQWPATLVQPVGSPLSLECTVEGTSNPNLYWYRQAAGRGLQLLFYSVGIGQISSEVPQNLSASRPQDRQFILSSKKLLLSDSGFYLCAWTDSLAGYGYTFGSGTRLTVV.